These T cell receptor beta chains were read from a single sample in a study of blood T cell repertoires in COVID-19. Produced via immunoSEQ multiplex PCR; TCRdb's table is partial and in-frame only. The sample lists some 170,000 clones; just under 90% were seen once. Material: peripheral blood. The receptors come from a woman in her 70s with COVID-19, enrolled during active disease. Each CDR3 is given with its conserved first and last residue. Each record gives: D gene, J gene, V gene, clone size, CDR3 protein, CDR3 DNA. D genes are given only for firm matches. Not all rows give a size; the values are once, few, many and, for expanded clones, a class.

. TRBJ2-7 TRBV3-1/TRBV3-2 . CASSQGRSHSYEQYF TGTGCCAGCAGCCAAGGGCGGTCACATTCCTACGAGCAGTACTTC
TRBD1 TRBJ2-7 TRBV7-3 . CASSRTGEGYEQYF TGTGCCAGCAGTAGGACAGGGGAGGGCTACGAGCAGTACTTC
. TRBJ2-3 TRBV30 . CAWSVSGDTQYF TGTGCCTGGAGTGTATCGGGAGATACGCAGTATTTT
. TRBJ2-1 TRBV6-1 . CASSETGYNEQFF TGTGCCAGCAGTGAAACAGGGTACAATGAGCAGTTCTTC
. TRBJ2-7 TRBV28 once CASSEPRGEQYF TGTGCCAGCAGTGAACCCAGGGGCGAGCAGTACTTC
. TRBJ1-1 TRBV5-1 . CASSLDGQGHTEAFF TGCGCCAGCAGCTTGGACGGACAAGGTCACACTGAAGCTTTCTTT
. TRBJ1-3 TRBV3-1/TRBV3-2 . CASSLVGRVSGNTIYF TGTGCCAGCAGCCTAGTCGGCAGGGTCTCTGGAAACACCATATATTTT
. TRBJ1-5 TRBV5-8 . CASSLLQGDSNQPQHF TGTGCCAGCAGCCTCCTACAGGGCGATAGCAATCAGCCCCAGCATTTT
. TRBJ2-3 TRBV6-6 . CASSYSPGSGPDTQYF TGTGCCAGCAGTTACTCCCCCGGGAGCGGGCCAGATACGCAGTATTTT
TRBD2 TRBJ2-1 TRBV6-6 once CASSYVGGLYNEQFF TGTGCCAGCAGTTACGTGGGAGGGCTCTACAATGAGCAGTTCTTC